This T cell receptor (beta chain) was obtained from a study of human T cells and chemical hapten exposure. V shed 8 bases and J shed 2 bases, with 18 bases lying between them. Germline lookup yields CDR1 MDHEN and CDR2 SYDVKM. The CDR3 is 15 residues long. This sample's time point: pre-sensitization, week 0. Treatment defined: therapeutic diphenylcyclopropenone sensitization with weekly scalp DPC. Total RNA extraction was carried out from unfractionated whole blood. This clonotype was counted many times. TCRdb ran MiXCR on the RACE reads and lists one entry per CDR3 protein. The data contain 40,000 or so distinct CDR3 sequences, around 12% of them singletons.

The sequence was obtained from a woman aged 40 to 50 with alopecia areata. Some clones in this sample may be carry-over from other donors' samples. The chain couples TRBV28 to TRBJ2-5; D might be TRBD1 (5 bases). The specimen comprised whole blood, sampled in connection with sensitization to the hapten diphenylcyclopropenone (DPC). DNA for the CDR3: TGTGCCAGCGTATCCGGGTCTTGGACACAAGAGACCCAGTACTTC. Its protein is CASVSGSWTQETQYF.